Shown below are 25 T cell receptor beta chains from a single sample sequenced in a study of blood T cell repertoires in COVID-19. The table came from immunoSEQ multiplex PCR; TCRdb's copy has only in-frame clones and leaves some out. The sample includes about 22,000 clones, approximately 80% of them seen just once. The sequencing sample was made of peripheral blood. Source of these receptors: a man at least 80 years old with active or convalescent COVID-19.

The V call is TRBV5-4, the J call TRBJ2-3, with TRBD2 matching over 7 bases. This CDR3 is built from 14 residues. The germline V gene encodes CDR1 SGHNT and CDR2 YYREEE (reference sequence). V trimming: 3 bases; J trimming: 3 bases; junction bases outside the gene matches: 4. For the CDR3, the DNA is TGTGCCAGCAGCTCCCAGGGAGGGACAGATACGCAGTATTTT. It is translated as CASSSQGGTDTQYF.

This clone was counted between two and nine times. The V call is TRBV18, the J call TRBJ1-1; perhaps TRBD1 as D (5 bases). Per germline, CDR1 KGHSH and CDR2 LQKENI. The CDR3 totals 13 residues. Trimming removed 3 bases from V and 3 bases from J, with 8 bases in between. CDR3 sequence: CASSPEGDTEAFF. The CDR3 bases are TGTGCCAGCTCACCCGAAGGGGACACTGAAGCTTTCTTT.

This clone showed up just a few times. This chain uses TRBV6-6 with TRBJ1-1, with D tentatively TRBD1 (5 bases). The CDR3 has 14 residues. Trimming stripped 2 bases from V and 4 bases from J, with 11 bases between. Germline V gene sequence: CDR1 MNHNY, CDR2 SVGAGI (reference sequence). The CDR3 reads CASSYVQGSTEAFF. CDR3 nucleotides: TGTGCCAGCAGTTACGTCCAGGGAAGCACTGAAGCTTTCTTT.

This clone was seen just once. The V call is TRBV7-8, the J call TRBJ2-1; 8 bases line up with TRBD2. CDR3 length: 16 amino acids. Germline CDR1 and CDR2: SGHVS and FQNEAQ. Trimming took 5 bases from V and 0 from J; bases not matched to a gene: 6. The chain's CDR3 is CASSPTGTSSYNEQFF. CDR3 bases: TGTGCCAGCAGCCCTACCGGGACTAGCTCCTACAATGAGCAGTTCTTC. Using reference TRBV7-8 and TRBJ2-1 for the parts outside the CDR3, the full variable domain is GAGVSQSPRYKVAKRGQDVALRCDPISGHVSLFWYQQALGQGPEFLTYFQNEAQLDKSGLPSDRFFAERPEGSVSTLKIQRTQQEDSAVYLCASSPTGTSSYNEQFFGPGTRLTVL.

This clone showed up just once. The V and J genes are TRBV18 and TRBJ2-4; 11 bases map to TRBD2. The CDR3 is 13 residues long. Looked up from germline, CDR1 is KGHSH and CDR2 is LQKENI. The V gene end was trimmed by 4 bases and the J gene end by 15 bases; junction bases not matched to a gene: 8. CDR3 coding DNA: TGTGCCAGCTCACTCCGACTAGCGGGACTTAGGTACTTC. Encoded protein: CASSLRLAGLRYF.

This clone was recorded only once. This chain connects TRBV10-1 to TRBJ2-3; perhaps TRBD1 as D (6 bases). CDR3 length: 13 amino acids. Germline assignment: CDR1 WNHNN and CDR2 SYGVQD (reference sequence). V lost 3 bases to trimming and J lost 4 bases, with 8 bases between them. CDR3 sequence: CASSDPGADTQYF. DNA for the CDR3: TGCGCCAGCAGTGACCCAGGGGCAGATACGCAGTATTTT.

The CDR3 is CASSSTGDYGYTF. The CDR3 bases are TGTGCCAGCAGCTCTACGGGGGACTATGGCTACACCTTC. The chain is built from TRBV7-3 and TRBJ1-2; TRBD1 might be the D (5 bases). V was shortened by 4 bases and J by 3 bases, with 9 bases between the two germline ends. Germline V gene lookup returns CDR1 SGHTA and CDR2 FQGTGA. This CDR3 comprises 13 residues.

The chain uses TRBV5-4 and TRBJ1-2; no definite D call. This CDR3 has 16 amino acids. Trimming stripped 0 bases from V and 6 bases from J, with 18 bases between. The V gene's germline CDR1 is SGHNT and CDR2 YYREEE (reference sequence). The DNA for the CDR3 is TGTGCCAGCAGCTTGGGTCCTCTGTGGATACAGAATGGCTACACCTTC. Its translation is CASSLGPLWIQNGYTF.

The chain combines TRBV9 with TRBJ2-1; TRBD2 matches 12 bases. CDR1 and CDR2 (germline): SGDLS, YYNGEE. This CDR3 comprises 15 residues. Trimming took 0 bases from V and 6 from J; bases not matched to a gene: 1. The chain's CDR3 is CASSVALAGGNEQFF. CDR3 DNA sequence: TGTGCCAGCAGCGTAGCACTAGCGGGGGGCAATGAGCAGTTCTTC.

V is TRBV6-5 and J is TRBJ1-5; 7 bases agree with TRBD1. CDR3 length: 13 residues. Germline values: CDR1 MNHEY, CDR2 SVGAGI. V lost 7 bases to trimming and J lost 4 bases; unmatched junction nucleotides: 4. The DNA of the CDR3 is TGTGCCAGCATCCTGACAGGGAATCAGCCCCAGCATTTT. The encoded protein is CASILTGNQPQHF.

The chain carries TRBV27 and TRBJ2-1, with D maybe TRBD1 (5 bases). V shed 2 bases and J shed 9 bases, with 17 bases lying between them. Germline CDR1 is MNHEY and CDR2 is SMNVEV (reference sequence). The CDR3 extends over 15 amino acids. The CDR3 protein is CASSLRGSEFLEQFF. The CDR3 DNA sequence: TGTGCCAGCAGTTTAAGGGGCTCGGAGTTTCTTGAGCAGTTCTTC.

This clone was observed once. V usage is TRBV9 and J usage is TRBJ2-2, with 11 bases matching TRBD2. CDR1 and CDR2 (germline): SGDLS, YYNGEE. There are 16 residues in the CDR3. After removal of 3 bases from V and 5 bases from J, the junction contained 6 bases not matched to a gene. CDR3 nucleotide sequence: TGTGCCAGCAGCGGATTAGCGGGAGGGCTGACCGGGGAGCTGTTTTTT. It translates to CASSGLAGGLTGELFF.

The chain is built from TRBV20-1 and TRBJ2-7, with a tentative D call TRBD2 (7 bases). V was cut by 3 bases and J by 0 bases, with 18 bases left in between. This CDR3 is built from 16 residues. Germline V gene lookup returns CDR1 DFQATT and CDR2 SNEGSKA (reference sequence). This CDR3 reads CSASGGGLASSYEQYF. The CDR3 DNA is TGCAGTGCTAGTGGGGGGGGGCTGGCGAGCTCCTACGAGCAGTACTTC.

The chain links TRBV5-1 to TRBJ1-2, with D tentatively TRBD1 (6 bases). V lost 0 bases to trimming and J lost 6 bases, with 18 bases between them. The CDR3 runs to 16 residues. CDR1 is SGHRS and CDR2 is YFSETQ in the germline V gene. CDR3 sequence reads: CASSLESRGILDGYTF. CDR3 in DNA: TGCGCCAGCAGCTTGGAGTCCAGGGGAATTTTAGATGGCTACACCTTC.

In this sample, this clone is medium-sized. V and J are TRBV12-5 and TRBJ1-5; the D gene is possibly TRBD1 (5 bases). The length of the CDR3 is 15 residues. The V gene's germline CDR1 is LGHNT and CDR2 FRNRAP. Trimming shortened V by 6 bases and J by 1 base, and 13 bases separated the two germline ends. CDR3 region: CASGEQGASNQPQHF. Written as DNA, the CDR3 is TGTGCTAGTGGAGAGCAGGGTGCCAGCAATCAGCCCCAGCATTTT.

The chain combines TRBV3-1 (or the pseudogene TRBV3-2) with TRBJ1-1, with 8 bases lining up with TRBD1. Trimming at V came to 4 bases and at J to 10 bases, leaving 8 bases not matched to a gene. The germline gives CDR1 LGHDT, CDR2 YNNKEL (reference sequence). There are 13 residues in the CDR3. The CDR3 region is CASSLGQGRVAFF. CDR3 sequence (DNA): TGTGCCAGCAGCCTTGGACAGGGACGAGTAGCTTTCTTT.

In its sample, this clone was seen a few times. V usage is TRBV18 and J usage is TRBJ1-1; tentatively, D is TRBD1 (6 bases). This CDR3 spans 15 amino acids. The germline V gene has CDR1 KGHSH and CDR2 LQKENI. V lost 3 bases and J lost 0, with 11 bases in between. The CDR3, as DNA: TGTGCCAGCTCACCCTCAGGGGCGATGAACACTGAAGCTTTCTTT. Protein: CASSPSGAMNTEAFF. Full variable domain (remainder filled in from reference TRBV18 and TRBJ1-1): NAGVMQNPRHLVRRRGQEARLRCSPMKGHSHVYWYRQLPEEGLKFMVYLQKENIIDESGMPKERFSAEFPKEGPSILRIQQVVRGDSAAYFCASSPSGAMNTEAFFGQGTRLTVV.

This sequence joins TRBV6-2 or TRBV6-3 and TRBJ1-2; 10 bases match TRBD1. This CDR3 is built from 14 residues. CDR1 and CDR2 from the germline V gene are MNHEY and SVGEGT. Germline trimming cut 5 bases from V and 4 bases from J; bases unmatched to any gene: 4. In DNA form, the CDR3 reads TGTGCCAGCAGTAGGGACAGGGGCTTCTATGGCTACACCTTC. Translated: CASSRDRGFYGYTF.

This chain links TRBV5-6 with TRBJ2-3, with D maybe TRBD2 (6 bases). The CDR3 is made up of 16 amino acids. V was trimmed by 2 bases and J by 0 bases, leaving 13 bases between them. Germline V gene data show CDR1 as SGHDT and CDR2 as YYEEEE. The CDR3 region is CASSFQAGPSTDTQYF. CDR3 DNA: TGTGCCAGCAGCTTTCAGGCGGGACCTAGCACAGATACGCAGTATTTT.

J is TRBJ1-1 and V is TRBV3-1 (or the pseudogene TRBV3-2); TRBD1 might be the D (5 bases). Germline V lookup: CDR1 LGHDT, CDR2 YNNKEL (reference sequence). The CDR3 has 11 amino acids. With 8 bases removed from V and 4 bases from J, the gap between germline ends came to 8 bases. CDR3 residues: CASRRGTEAFF. For the CDR3, the DNA is TGTGCCAGCCGGAGGGGCACTGAAGCTTTCTTT.

This clone was found a few times. The junction differs from germline at one of its ends, possibly a read error. The V and J genes are TRBV7-2 and TRBJ2-7; D might be TRBD1 (6 bases). The germline gives CDR1 SGHTA, CDR2 FQGNSA. This CDR3 is 13 amino acids long. CDR3 sequence reads: CASSPAPGAPGDF. The CDR3 DNA sequence: TGTGCCAGCAGCCCCGCTCCCGGGGCCCCAGGGGACTTC.

The chain links TRBV3-1 (or the pseudogene TRBV3-2) to TRBJ2-2, with D possibly TRBD2 on 5 matching bases. This CDR3 region has 13 residues. Trimming took 1 base from V and 5 from J, leaving 5 bases between them. The germline gives CDR1 LGHDT, CDR2 YNNKEL (reference sequence). In DNA, the CDR3 is TGTGCCAGCAGCCAAGTAGCGACCGGGGAGCTGTTTTTT. Protein sequence: CASSQVATGELFF.

This clone has a single count. This sequence joins TRBV7-3 and TRBJ2-3; D gene ambiguous. The CDR3 is 13 amino acids. V was pared by 2 bases and J by 4 bases, with 7 bases between. The germline V gene has CDR1 SGHTA and CDR2 FQGTGA. This CDR3 is CASSLVSADTQYF. The CDR3 nucleotides are TGTGCCAGCAGCTTAGTGTCCGCAGATACGCAGTATTTT.

The chain is built from TRBV19 and TRBJ1-1, with 8 positions matching TRBD1. The CDR3 contains 14 residues. V was clipped by 7 bases and J by 3 bases; unmatched bases: 7. Per the germline V gene, CDR1 is LNHDA and CDR2 is SQIVND (reference sequence). CDR3 in amino acids: CASIRGRGDTEAFF. Here the CDR3 DNA reads TGTGCCAGTATCAGGGGGCGCGGGGACACTGAAGCTTTCTTT.

J is TRBJ2-3 and V is TRBV18; D is unresolved. The CDR3 length is 17 residues. The V gene's germline CDR1 is KGHSH and CDR2 LQKENI. The V end was cut by 3 bases, the J end by 1 base, with 17 bases between. CDR3 in amino acids: CASSPSYASWGTDTQYF. DNA of the CDR3: TGTGCCAGCTCACCCTCTTACGCTAGTTGGGGCACAGATACGCAGTATTTT.